This T cell receptor beta chain was identified during a study of T cells expressing NK-cell markers. Study overall: Investigators obtained TCR beta repertoires from sorted CD3+CD56+NKG2C+, CD3+CD56+NKG2C- and CD3+CD56-NKG2C+ T cells. Study-wide points: In a handful of donors, dominant clonotypes made up roughly 28.3-65% of CD3+CD56-NKG2C+ cells.

Per the germline V gene, CDR1 is MNHEY and CDR2 is SMNVEV (reference sequence). This CDR3 has 11 amino acids. What made the TCR beta cDNA was 5'RACE template switching with UMIs. Following a re-call of the 5' RACE reads, TCRdb has one entry per CDR3 protein and lacks DNA. Recorded for this sample: 150,000 or so distinct CDR3 sequences. Of note for this clonotype: As yet, its antigen is unknown.

This TCR was sampled from a woman aged 50 to 60 in good health. The rearrangement links TRBV27 to TRBJ2-1. The sequenced sample was blood T cells: a sorted CD56 or NKG2C T cell subset, CD4+ or CD8+ T cells, or bulk PBMC T cells (not recorded which). The CDR3 sequence: CASSFSYEQFF.